The subject of this entry is one TCR beta chain. Its antigen is still unknown. No base quality information exists; no much larger clone differs at one position. Other DNA sequences of this sample code for an identical CDR3. The library was prepared using the immunoSEQ multiplex PCR assay. What TCRdb holds here is the immuneACCESS table cut down to in-frame rearrangements. Part of the clones is not present; checked against another copy, under half of the missing clones reflect an unresolved V gene, and the others are unexplained. The sample has about 98,000 clones on record, roughly 80% of them singletons. Approximately 3.7% of the sample goes to the ten largest clones. The data were taken from a study of radiotherapy plus CTLA-4 blockade in lung cancer (dated by TCRdb to 2017 to 2018). Study-wide context: Among enrolled patients, 18% had an objective response and 25% to 35% reached disease control.

General study outcomes and caveats: Increased serum interferon-beta after radiation, together with early dynamic changes in blood T cell clones, were reported to be the strongest predictors of response. After treatment with radiotherapy and ipilimumab, TCR clones that originated in tumors expanded in peripheral blood.

The study evaluated CTLA-4 blockade (ipilimumab) given together with focal radiation therapy in patients who had chemo-refractory metastatic non-small-cell lung cancer. Looking up the germline V gene (reference sequence) yields CDR1 LNHNV and CDR2 YYDKDF. At the junction V is shortened by 8 bases and J by 2 bases, with 19 bases in between. The CDR3 goes from the cysteine to the phenylalanine over 15 residues. Of all the DNA, just the CDR3 is kept, 45 bases in frame from base 1. The sequences come from peripheral blood, collected from a patient treated with radiotherapy plus ipilimumab. The chain uses TRBV15 and TRBJ2-7; possibly the D gene is TRBD2, per 6 matching bases. The TCR was taken from a human donor with non-small cell lung cancer who had a partial response to radiotherapy plus ipilimumab. The nucleotide sequence is given as TGTGCCACCCAGCTAGCGTTTGAGGGTGCCTACGAGCAGTACTTC. Translated, it reads CATQLAFEGAYEQYF. Reference TRBV15 and TRBJ2-7 genes cover what lies past the CDR3, so the full variable domain is DAMVIQNPRYQVTQFGKPVTLSCSQTLNHNVMYWYQQKSSQAPKLLFHYYDKDFNNEADTPDNFQSRRPNTSFCFLDIRSPGLGDTAMYLCATQLAFEGAYEQYFGPGTRLTVT.